Listed here are 21 T cell receptor beta chains from one sample, sequenced in a study of blood T cell repertoires in COVID-19. The repertoire was sequenced with immunoSEQ multiplex PCR; TCRdb's copy has only in-frame clones and lacks some. The repertoire holds around 210,000 clones, with around three quarters as singletons. Sequencing used peripheral blood. The source of these receptors is a woman aged 70-85 years with acute or convalescent COVID-19.

This clone was counted between two and nine times. The genes are TRBV28 and TRBJ1-2, with a tentative D call TRBD1 (5 bases). The germline CDR1 and CDR2 sequences are MDHEN and SYDVKM. Trimming shortened V by 7 bases and J by 4 bases, and 16 bases separated the two germline ends. This CDR3 has 14 amino acids. The CDR3 region is CASKIRDPSYGYTF. The CDR3 DNA reads TGTGCCAGCAAGATCAGGGATCCGTCCTATGGCTACACCTTC.

The sample holds many counts of this clone. This sequence joins TRBV4-1 and TRBJ2-2; maybe TRBD2 (6 bases). The CDR3 has 15 amino acids. Germline loops: CDR1 MGHRA, CDR2 YSYEKL. The ends were cut back, 4 bases at V and 1 base at J, with 10 bases in the middle. CDR3 in amino acids: CASSLLGLNTGELFF. The CDR3 nucleotides are TGCGCCAGCAGCCTCCTGGGACTGAACACCGGGGAGCTGTTTTTT.

The chain employs TRBV5-6 and TRBJ1-6; the match to TRBD1 covers 11 bases. Germline V gene lookup returns CDR1 SGHDT and CDR2 YYEEEE. The CDR3 covers 16 residues. Trimming at V came to 4 bases and at J to 7 bases, leaving 7 bases not matched to a gene. CDR3 nucleotides: TGTGCCAGCAGCGGGGGGACAGGGGGTTTGAATTCACCCCTCCACTTT. It codes for CASSGGTGGLNSPLHF.

The chain is built from TRBV9 and TRBJ1-1; no clear D gene. The CDR3 is made up of 16 amino acids. V was shortened by 0 bases and J by 0 bases, with 12 bases between the two germline ends. The germline CDR1 and CDR2 sequences are SGDLS and YYNGEE. In DNA, the CDR3 is TGTGCCAGCAGCGTAGGGACGGGAATGATGAACACTGAAGCTTTCTTT. This translates into CASSVGTGMMNTEAFF.

The chain links TRBV29-1 to TRBJ1-1; 7 bases fit TRBD1. Trimming removed 6 bases from V and 6 bases from J; junction bases left unmatched: 10. This CDR3 spans 13 amino acids. CDR1 is SQVTM, CDR2 ANQGSEA, per germline. This chain's CDR3 is CSVRGTVPSEAFF. DNA of the CDR3: TGCAGCGTGAGGGGGACAGTTCCCTCTGAAGCTTTCTTT. The variable domain in full, with the rest retrieved from reference TRBV29-1 and TRBJ1-1, is SAVISQKPSRDICQRGTSLTIQCQVDSQVTMMFWYRQQPGQSLTLIATANQGSEATYESGFVIDKFPISRPNLTFSTLTVSNMSPEDSSIYLCSVRGTVPSEAFFGQGTRLTVV.

This clone was counted a few times. The chain combines TRBV10-3 with TRBJ1-1, with D unclear. V was clipped by 5 bases and J by 2 bases, with 6 bases between them. The CDR3 totals 12 residues. In germline, CDR1 is ENHRY, CDR2 SYGVKD. CDR3 amino acids: CAISTHNTEAFF. CDR3 DNA sequence: TGTGCCATCAGTACTCACAACACTGAAGCTTTCTTT.

The rearrangement uses TRBV7-8 and TRBJ1-6; 8 nucleotides agree with TRBD1. The germline CDR1 and CDR2 sequences are SGHVS and FQNEAQ. The CDR3 has 16 residues. Trimming removed 1 base from V and 14 bases from J; junction bases left unmatched: 13. CDR3 residues: CASSLEPGTGPPTLHF. The CDR3 DNA sequence: TGTGCCAGCAGCTTAGAACCCGGGACAGGCCCCCCGACCCTCCACTTT.

The chain uses TRBV18 and TRBJ2-1; 12 positions agree with TRBD2. Per the germline V gene, CDR1 is KGHSH and CDR2 is LQKENI. The length of the CDR3 is 16 residues. With 3 bases clipped from V and 8 bases from J, the junction kept 8 bases outside the gene matches. The CDR3 DNA follows: TGTGCCAGCTCACCTCAGACTAGCGGGAGAATCGATGAGCAGTTCTTC. This gives the protein CASSPQTSGRIDEQFF.

The CDR3 nucleotides read TGTGCCAGCAGCGTTACTAGCGGGGCAAACAATGAGCAGTTCTTC. Translating gives CASSVTSGANNEQFF. The chain is built from TRBV7-3 and TRBJ2-1; 10 bases agree with TRBD2. Trimming cost V 5 bases and J 5 bases; bases outside gene matches: 6. The CDR3 is made up of 15 amino acids. CDR1 SGHTA and CDR2 FQGTGA come from the germline V gene.

This clone has a single count. The chain carries TRBV19 and TRBJ1-2, with TRBD1 matching over 8 bases. Germline V gene sequence: CDR1 LNHDA, CDR2 SQIVND (reference sequence). The CDR3 has 14 amino acids. The junction had 10 bases not matched to a gene; V was cut back by 8 bases and J by 5 bases. CDR3 in DNA: TGTGCCAGTGGGCCGGGACAGGCCTCATATGGCTACACCTTC. It codes for CASGPGQASYGYTF.

On this clone: One end of the junction does not line up with germline, which may come from a read error. In nucleotides, the CDR3 is TGTGCCACCGGGACTAGCGGATCCTACGAGCGGTACTTC. It specifies CATGTSGSYERYF. This chain connects TRBV24-1 to TRBJ2-7; 11 nucleotides agree with TRBD2. The CDR3 is made up of 13 amino acids. Germline-derived CDR1 and CDR2 are KGHDR and SFDVKD.

The rearrangement uses TRBV12-3 or TRBV12-4 and TRBJ1-2, with a weak D call TRBD1 (5 bases). Trimming took 6 bases from V and 7 from J, leaving 12 bases between them. There are 12 residues in the CDR3. As DNA, the CDR3 is TGTGCCAGCAGCCCCAGGGTTGGTGGCTACACCTTC. Translation: CASSPRVGGYTF.

This clone has only a few counts. The chain is built from TRBV9 and TRBJ2-3; D perhaps matches TRBD1 (5 bases). V lost 1 base and J lost 4, with 19 bases in between. The CDR3 has 17 amino acids. Germline V gene sequence: CDR1 SGDLS, CDR2 YYNGEE. CDR3 in amino acids: CASSVQGYWSGADTQYF. Written as DNA, the CDR3 is TGTGCCAGCAGCGTACAGGGCTATTGGTCAGGCGCAGATACGCAGTATTTT.

The V call is TRBV29-1, the J call TRBJ2-3; TRBD2 agrees at 7 bases. This CDR3 spans 13 amino acids. The ends lost 4 bases at V and 6 bases at J; junction bases unmatched: 7. The germline V gene encodes CDR1 SQVTM and CDR2 ANQGSEA. The CDR3 DNA reads as TGCAGCGTTGGGGGCGGGAGCAGCGATACGCAGTATTTT. Encoded protein: CSVGGGSSDTQYF.

The chain combines TRBV25-1 with TRBJ2-7; possibly TRBD2 for D (5 bases). CDR1 and CDR2 from the germline V gene are MGHDK and SYGVNS. There are 14 residues in the CDR3. V lost 0 bases to trimming and J lost 3 bases, with 9 bases between them. The CDR3 protein is CASSEYGGSYEQYF. The CDR3 region has the DNA TGTGCCAGCAGTGAATACGGAGGTAGCTACGAGCAGTACTTC.

The chain is built from TRBV5-1 and TRBJ1-5; 7 bases agree with TRBD1. Germline lookup yields CDR1 SGHRS and CDR2 YFSETQ. The CDR3 runs 14 residues. V lost 1 base, J lost 6 bases, and 4 bases stayed unmatched. CDR3 nucleotide sequence: TGCGCCAGCAGCTTGACAGGGGATCGTCAGCCCCAGCATTTT. Its protein product is CASSLTGDRQPQHF.

The rearrangement joins TRBV30 to TRBJ1-4; D might be TRBD1 (6 bases). V gave up 3 bases and J gave up 3 bases, with 11 bases separating them. CDR3 size: 14 residues. Per germline, CDR1 GTSNPN and CDR2 SVGIG (reference sequence). The CDR3 sequence is CAWSRGEANEKLFF. The CDR3 nucleotides read TGTGCCTGGAGCAGGGGTGAAGCTAATGAAAAACTGTTTTTT.

The chain carries TRBV5-1 and TRBJ2-7; 11 nucleotides match TRBD2. The germline gives CDR1 SGHRS, CDR2 YFSETQ. This CDR3 is 17 amino acids long. V trimming: 2 bases; J trimming: 5 bases; junction bases outside the gene matches: 12. The CDR3 DNA sequence: TGCGCCAGCAGCTTACCAGGACTAGCGGGCGGATCGGACGAGCAGTACTTC. Translating it yields CASSLPGLAGGSDEQYF.

The V call is TRBV18, the J call TRBJ1-1, with TRBD1 identical over 9 bases. The CDR3 runs 16 residues. The V gene end was trimmed by 3 bases and the J gene end by 0 bases; junction bases not matched to a gene: 5. From germline, CDR1 is KGHSH and CDR2 LQKENI. DNA for the CDR3: TGTGCCAGCTCACCGACAGGGGGTAGGATGAACACTGAAGCTTTCTTT. It encodes CASSPTGGRMNTEAFF.

The chain is built from TRBV6-5 and TRBJ2-7; 8 bases agree with TRBD2. The trim removed 0 bases at V and 2 bases at J, leaving 6 bases unmatched. Germline CDR1 reads MNHEY; CDR2 reads SVGAGI. CDR3 length: 16 residues. The DNA for the CDR3 is TGTGCCAGCAGTTACTCTTCTAGCGGGCCCCCCTACGAGCAGTACTTC. Translating gives CASSYSSSGPPYEQYF.

V and J are TRBV18 and TRBJ1-2; TRBD1 matches 11 bases. V dropped 6 bases and J dropped 4; count of bases not matched to a gene: 4. Germline V gene data show CDR1 as KGHSH and CDR2 as LQKENI. The CDR3 is 14 residues long. The CDR3 protein is CASSAGTGGYGYTF. The CDR3 DNA reads TGTGCCAGCTCGGCCGGGACAGGGGGCTATGGCTACACCTTC. Looking up the rest from reference TRBV18 and TRBJ1-2 gives the full variable domain: NAGVMQNPRHLVRRRGQEARLRCSPMKGHSHVYWYRQLPEEGLKFMVYLQKENIIDESGMPKERFSAEFPKEGPSILRIQQVVRGDSAAYFCASSAGTGGYGYTFGSGTRLTVV.